This T cell receptor beta chain was obtained from a study of blood T cell repertoires in COVID-19. Background on the study: In each case, the material was cDNA or gDNA derived from T cells, B-cell-depleted T cells, or PBMCs.

The assay was immunoSEQ multiplex PCR, and TCRdb's table has in-frame clones only and misses some. This sample has around 40,000 clones, with roughly 94% found just once. The source material was peripheral blood. The receptor comes from a human donor with active COVID-19. The donor label of this sample is uncertain.

The CDR3 DNA reads TGCGCCAGCAGCTGGACAGAAACCTACGAGCAGTACTTC. This codes for CASSWTETYEQYF. The gene calls are TRBV5-1 and TRBJ2-7, with D perhaps matching TRBD1 (6 bases). Trimming removed 3 bases from V and 2 bases from J, with 9 bases in between. Germline V gene sequence: CDR1 SGHRS, CDR2 YFSETQ. This CDR3 spans 13 amino acids.